This TCR beta chain was recovered during a study of T-cell reconstitution after alpha-beta-depleted transplantation in children. This clonotype was detected ten times or more. TCRbeta library construction was performed incorporating unique molecular identifiers. MiXCR, run by TCRdb on the PCR reads, gives a single entry per CDR3 protein. This sample has around 240,000 distinct CDR3 sequences; around 9.7% occur once, and the top ten carry about 5%. CDR1 is DFQATT, CDR2 SNEGSKA, per germline (reference sequence). The CDR3 loop spans 11 amino acids. V gave up 5 bases and J gave up 4 bases, with 9 bases separating them.

This sequence was found in a human donor who donated a stem cell graft to a child with SCID. Sequencing used PBMCs from the stem cell graft donor, obtained from the stem cell graft. The gene calls are TRBV20-1 and TRBJ2-7; D perhaps matches TRBD2 (6 bases). The CDR3 DNA reads as TGCAGTGCTGATGGGGGGTACGAGCAGTACTTC. Protein product: CSADGGYEQYF.